This T cell receptor (beta chain) originates from a study of cytomegalovirus exposure and HLA in healthy donors. To note about this clone: What it binds is not known.

This PCR relied on a set of 60 Vbeta primers and 13 Jbeta primers. TCRdb keeps only in-frame clones here, not all; method: immunoSEQ multiplex PCR. The sample consists of 150,000 to 200,000 clones, 65% to 90% of them appearing once. The V gene lost 4 bases and the J gene lost 6 bases, with 13 bases spanning the gap. CDR3 length: 13 amino acids. Study-level results: In an earlier analysis, about 87% or about 30%: the productive usage of most TCR beta V segments. Analysis was carried out at a later point, and it linked a missense DCLRE1C variant to TCR beta V- and J-gene trimming. While the bulk of TCR sequences proved rare, some public TCRs turned up in many donors.

Specimen: PBMCs. This chain joins TRBV5-3 and TRBJ1-1; TRBD1 is a possible D gene (5 bases). TRBV5-3 is flagged as an ORF with uncertain function. This clonotype was obtained from a woman aged 18-29 years in good health and CMV-seronegative. The CDR3 protein is CARSQEGTAEAFF. Written as DNA, the CDR3 is TGTGCCAGAAGCCAAGAAGGGACTGCTGAAGCTTTCTTT.